Detailed here is one T cell receptor beta chain. Its target is unknown. The data were taken from a study of siplizumab effects on memory and regulatory T cells. General study points: Treatment with siplizumab left mappable alloreactive CD4+ clones averaging 68.8% Treg-derived, compared with roughly 26% in controls. Among sequences traceable to unstimulated CD4+ memory cells, alloreactive ones were significantly reduced by siplizumab.

Assays examined 75,000 to 100,000 TCR templates per sample. The assay was immunoSEQ multiplex PCR, and TCRdb's table has in-frame clones only and misses some. The table has about 110,000 clones, roughly nine tenths seen once. V was clipped by 10 bases and J by 5 bases, with 9 bases between them. This CDR3 contains 11 residues. Germline V gene sequence: CDR1 MNHGY, CDR2 SVAAGI. J is TRBJ1-3 and V is TRBV6-9, with a possible D match to TRBD1 (6 bases). Input material: Tregs sorted from blood. This receptor was identified in a human donor in good health. The CDR3 nucleotides are TGTGCCACACAGGGACGAAACACCATATATTTT. This sequence encodes CATQGRNTIYF.